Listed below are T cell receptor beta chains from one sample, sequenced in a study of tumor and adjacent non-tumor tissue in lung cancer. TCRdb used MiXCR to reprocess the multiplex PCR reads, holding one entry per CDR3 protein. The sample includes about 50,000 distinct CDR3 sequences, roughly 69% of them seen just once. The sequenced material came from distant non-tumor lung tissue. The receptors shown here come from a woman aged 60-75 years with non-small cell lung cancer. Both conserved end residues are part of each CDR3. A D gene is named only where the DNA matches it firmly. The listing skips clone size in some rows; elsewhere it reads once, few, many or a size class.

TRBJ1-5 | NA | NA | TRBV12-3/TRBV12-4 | CACSSQVSSNQPQHF | TGTGCCTGCAGTTCTCAGGTTTCCAGCAATCAGCCCCAGCATTTT
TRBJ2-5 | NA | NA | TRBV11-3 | CVSNIGRDPQETQYF | TGTGTCAGCAACATAGGTCGGGACCCTCAAGAGACCCAGTACTTC
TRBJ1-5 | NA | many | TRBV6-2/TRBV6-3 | CASRLDSAIQPQHF | TGTGCCAGCAGGTTGGACAGCGCGATTCAGCCCCAGCATTTT
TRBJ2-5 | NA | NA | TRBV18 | CASSPPTSGETQYF | TGTGCCAGCTCACCACCGACGTCGGGGGAGACCCAGTACTTC
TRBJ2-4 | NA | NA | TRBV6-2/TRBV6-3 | CVSNYDVQNSQYF | TGTGTCAGCAATTACGATGTCCAAAACTCTCAGTACTTC
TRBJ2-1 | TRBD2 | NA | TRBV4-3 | CASSQYGTSGSIVYNGQFF | TGCGCCAGCAGCCAGTATGGGACTAGCGGAAGTATAGTCTACAATGGGCAGTTCTTC
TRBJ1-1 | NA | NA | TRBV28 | CTSHGGNTVAFF | TGTACCAGCCACGGTGGGAACACTGTAGCTTTCTTT
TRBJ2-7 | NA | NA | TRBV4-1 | CASSRTGASPYEQYF | TGCGCCAGCAGCCGAACAGGTGCGAGCCCCTACGAACAGTACTTC
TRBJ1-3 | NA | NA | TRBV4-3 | CASNQSQTGYGNTIYF | TGCGCCAGCAACCAATCCCAGACAGGCTATGGAAACACCATATATTTT
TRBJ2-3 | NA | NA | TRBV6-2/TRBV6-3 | CASRFSFSNIGTQYF | TGTGCCAGCAGGTTCAGCTTCTCTAACATAGGTACGCAGTATTTT
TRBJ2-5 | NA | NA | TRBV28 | CTNSPPGERETQYF | TGTACCAACAGCCCACCGGGGGAGAGGGAGACCCAGTATTTC